This record covers a single T cell receptor beta chain. J gave up 1 base and V 5 bases, and 8 bases lay outside the gene matches. This CDR3 spans 16 amino acids. Germline loops: CDR1 SGHVS, CDR2 FQNEAQ. This record belongs to a study of blood T cell repertoires in COVID-19. The wider study: The study drew acute and convalescent COVID-19 samples from the United States, Italy and Spain. T cells, B-cell-depleted T cells, or PBMCs supplied cDNA or gDNA.

As processed by the authors: Amplification from reference gene primers served as the basis for estimated nucleated cell counts. Sequenced by immunoSEQ multiplex PCR; TCRdb stores in-frame clones only, minus some. V and J calls and clone size are given by that table; D and trimming were obtained from the DNA. The repertoire holds 250,000 or so clones, with under 85% as singletons. The V and J genes are TRBV7-8 and TRBJ2-1, with 7 nucleotides matching TRBD2. The specimen was peripheral blood. The clonotype comes from a man aged 30-40 years who had recovered from COVID-19. CDR3 DNA sequence: TGTGCCAGCAGCCCAAAAGGCGGGGGATCCTACAATGAGCAGTTCTTC. Translated: CASSPKGGGSYNEQFF.